The 31 T cell receptor beta chains presented below share a single source sample, sequenced in a study of cytomegalovirus exposure and HLA in healthy donors. Produced via immunoSEQ multiplex PCR; TCRdb's table is partial and in-frame only. The repertoire holds about 86,000 clones, with 85% to 95% as singletons. Material: PBMCs. The receptors were gathered from a man aged 18 to 29 in good health and CMV-seronegative.

The chain is built from TRBV27 and TRBJ2-1; D gene uncertain. In germline, CDR1 is MNHEY, CDR2 SMNVEV (reference sequence). The V end was cut by 6 bases, the J end by 6 bases, with 12 bases between. This CDR3 contains 13 residues. The CDR3 bases are TGTGCCAGCAGGGTCCGGTACGGCAATGAGCAGTTCTTC. This sequence encodes CASRVRYGNEQFF.

The chain is built from TRBV19 and TRBJ1-1, with 10 bases identical to TRBD1. Germline V gene sequence: CDR1 LNHDA, CDR2 SQIVND (reference sequence). After removal of 1 base from V and 7 bases from J, the junction contained 12 bases not matched to a gene. The CDR3 is 17 residues long. This CDR3 is CASSIGLWDRGKLEAFF. The CDR3 DNA is TGTGCCAGTAGTATAGGCTTGTGGGACAGGGGTAAACTTGAAGCTTTCTTT. Supplemented by reference TRBV19 and TRBJ1-1, the full variable domain reads DGGITQSPKYLFRKEGQNVTLSCEQNLNHDAMYWYRQDPGQGLRLIYYSQIVNDFQKGDIAEGYSVSREKKESFPLTVTSAQKNPTAFYLCASSIGLWDRGKLEAFFGQGTRLTVV.

J is TRBJ1-4 and V is TRBV5-1; D is uncertain. CDR3 length: 15 amino acids. The germline V gene has CDR1 SGHRS and CDR2 YFSETQ. Trimming removed 0 bases from V and 3 bases from J, with 9 bases in between. The CDR3 sequence is CASSLGIQSNEKLFF. Here the CDR3 DNA reads TGCGCCAGCAGCTTGGGAATACAGTCTAATGAAAAACTGTTTTTT.

V is TRBV7-2 and J is TRBJ2-3, with 9 bases identical to TRBD2. This CDR3 contains 16 residues. The ends lost 1 base at V and 3 bases at J; junction bases unmatched: 5. CDR1 and CDR2 (germline): SGHTA, FQGNSA. In DNA, the CDR3 is TGTGCCAGCAGCTTAGGTAGCGGGAGTAGAACAGATACGCAGTATTTT. Protein: CASSLGSGSRTDTQYF.

This CDR3 is CSGRGGAQSGYEQYF. Here the CDR3 DNA reads TGCAGCGGCCGCGGAGGGGCCCAAAGTGGGTACGAGCAGTACTTC. The rearrangement links TRBV29-1 to TRBJ2-7, with D possibly TRBD2 on 6 matching bases. The CDR3 has 15 residues. V lost 7 bases and J lost 4, with 23 bases in between. Germline V CDR1 and CDR2: SQVTM, ANQGSEA.

This chain uses TRBV25-1 with TRBJ2-7; 7 bases match TRBD2. Germline CDR1 MGHDK, CDR2 SYGVNS. This CDR3 is 14 amino acids long. The junction had 6 bases not matched to a gene; V was cut back by 0 bases and J by 7 bases. CDR3 sequence: CASSEYGGGWEQYF. The CDR3, as DNA: TGTGCCAGCAGTGAATACGGGGGAGGGTGGGAGCAGTACTTC.

V and J are TRBV19 and TRBJ1-1; 11 bases agree with TRBD1. CDR1 LNHDA and CDR2 SQIVND come from the germline V gene (reference sequence). The V gene end was trimmed by 5 bases and the J gene end by 6 bases; junction bases not matched to a gene: 5. The CDR3 runs to 14 residues. The chain's CDR3 is CASSRTGGSAEAFF. In DNA, the CDR3 is TGTGCCAGTAGTCGGACAGGGGGCTCGGCTGAAGCTTTCTTT.

The chain links TRBV29-1 to TRBJ1-2, with 11 bases aligning to TRBD1. This CDR3 is 13 amino acids long. CDR1 is SQVTM, CDR2 ANQGSEA, per germline. Losses at the gene ends were 5 bases for V and 7 bases for J; bases not matched to a gene: 6. The CDR3 DNA is TGCAGCGTTCGCGGACAGGGGGCGGGTGGCTACACCTTC. The encoded protein is CSVRGQGAGGYTF.

This clone was detected once. The chain joins TRBV5-1 to TRBJ2-7, with TRBD1 matching over 7 bases. Germline CDR1 and CDR2: SGHRS and YFSETQ. After removal of 4 bases from V and 4 bases from J, the junction contained 11 bases not matched to a gene. The CDR3 extends over 15 amino acids. Here the CDR3 DNA reads TGCGCCAGCAGCACAGAGACAGGGAATTGGTACGAGCAGTACTTC. Protein: CASSTETGNWYEQYF.

The chain links TRBV21-1 to TRBJ1-1. TRBV21-1 is tagged as a pseudogene. The CDR3 has 9 amino acids. CDR3: CAVDTEAFF. In DNA, the CDR3 is TGTGCGGTAGACACTGAAGCTTTCTTT.

The chain has TRBV6-4 and TRBJ1-2; D might be TRBD1 (6 bases). Deletions cut 0 bases from V and 8 bases from J, with 13 bases between. The CDR3 is 14 residues long. In germline, CDR1 is MRHNA, CDR2 SNTAGT. Here the CDR3 DNA reads TGTGCCAGCAGTGACTCAGAACAGGGTCGCGGCTACACCTTC. This codes for CASSDSEQGRGYTF.

J is TRBJ1-2 and V is TRBV29-1; 10 positions match TRBD1. The junction had 5 bases not matched to a gene; V was cut back by 1 base and J by 0 bases. In germline, CDR1 is SQVTM, CDR2 ANQGSEA. CDR3 length: 16 residues. In nucleotides, the CDR3 is TGCAGCGTTGAAGCGACAGGGGGCCTAGCTAACTATGGCTACACCTTC. This codes for CSVEATGGLANYGYTF.

The chain employs TRBV4-1 and TRBJ2-1, with 8 bases matching TRBD2. Per the germline V gene, CDR1 is MGHRA and CDR2 is YSYEKL. The CDR3 extends over 17 amino acids. J lost 2 bases, V lost 0 bases, and 6 bases had no gene match. CDR3 bases: TGCGCCAGCAGCCAAGACGTCGGGCGGGGGGCCTACAATGAGCAGTTCTTC. Translation: CASSQDVGRGAYNEQFF.

This clone was seen only once. The chain combines TRBV7-2 with TRBJ2-7; 7 bases are a match to TRBD1. The germline CDR1 and CDR2 sequences are SGHTA and FQGNSA. Trimming cost V 6 bases and J 1 base; bases outside gene matches: 3. The CDR3 covers 13 residues. The CDR3 DNA follows: TGTGCCAGCAGGAAACAGGGGTCCTACGAGCAGTACTTC. This translates into CASRKQGSYEQYF.

The chain joins TRBV30 to TRBJ1-5, with TRBD1 as a possible D gene (5 bases). Trimming pared 0 bases from V and 7 bases from J, leaving 10 bases between. Germline lookup yields CDR1 GTSNPN and CDR2 SVGIG (reference sequence). This CDR3 region has 13 residues. CDR3 sequence: CAWSVQAGQPQHF. The CDR3 bases are TGTGCCTGGAGTGTACAGGCGGGACAGCCCCAGCATTTT. The full variable domain, completed using reference TRBV30 and TRBJ1-5, is SQTIHQWPATLVQPVGSPLSLECTVEGTSNPNLYWYRQAAGRGLQLLFYSVGIGQISSEVPQNLSASRPQDRQFILSSKKLLLSDSGFYLCAWSVQAGQPQHFGDGTRLSIL.

The genes are TRBV27 and TRBJ2-7, with D possibly matching TRBD2 (6 bases). CDR3 length: 12 residues. The germline V gene encodes CDR1 MNHEY and CDR2 SMNVEV (reference sequence). Written as DNA, the CDR3 is TGTACATCGGGACTGTTCTTGGGCGAGCAGTACTTC. Its protein product is CTSGLFLGEQYF.

The chain carries TRBV6-5 and TRBJ1-3; 11 nucleotides match TRBD1. Germline trimming cut 2 bases from V and 7 bases from J; bases unmatched to any gene: 1. The germline CDR1 and CDR2 sequences are MNHEY and SVGAGI. CDR3 length: 14 amino acids. The CDR3 DNA reads TGTGCCAGCAGTTACAGGGACAGGGGGAACACCATATATTTT. Protein sequence: CASSYRDRGNTIYF.

This chain uses TRBV18 with TRBJ2-3; D unclear. The germline V and J ends were trimmed by 3 bases and 4 bases, with 14 bases remaining between them. The CDR3 is 15 residues long. Germline CDR1 and CDR2: KGHSH and LQKENI. The DNA of the CDR3 is TGTGCCAGCTCACCCAAACCATGGAGCCCAGATACGCAGTATTTT. Its translation is CASSPKPWSPDTQYF.

V gene TRBV12-5 combines with J gene TRBJ1-3; 7 nucleotides align to TRBD1. CDR1 and CDR2 (germline): LGHNT, FRNRAP. This CDR3 has 16 residues. V shed 2 bases and J 2 bases; nucleotides not matched to a gene: 6. This CDR3 is CASGLIYTGAGNTIYF. In DNA, the CDR3 is TGTGCTAGTGGTTTGATATATACAGGGGCTGGAAACACCATATATTTT.

This clone was counted a few times. This chain uses TRBV7-6 with TRBJ1-1; weak D call: TRBD1 (6 bases). V was trimmed by 1 base and J by 8 bases, leaving 11 bases between them. Germline V gives CDR1 SGHVS, CDR2 FNYEAQ. The CDR3 runs to 13 residues. CDR3 residues: CASSLGGGGEAFF. The CDR3 DNA is TGTGCCAGCAGCTTAGGGGGGGGCGGGGAAGCTTTCTTT.

This chain joins TRBV27 and TRBJ2-7, with TRBD1 matching over 8 bases. V was pared by 6 bases and J by 5 bases, with 18 bases of the junction left unmatched. Germline CDR1 MNHEY, CDR2 SMNVEV (reference sequence). This CDR3 is built from 17 residues. In DNA form, the CDR3 reads TGTGCCAGCAGCCCGATGCTACAGACAGGGGTAGGACACGAGCAGTACTTC. As protein: CASSPMLQTGVGHEQYF.

V gene TRBV7-3 combines with J gene TRBJ2-5; 7 bases map to TRBD2. CDR1 is SGHTA and CDR2 is FQGTGA in the germline V gene. This CDR3 region has 14 residues. With V trimmed by 5 bases and J by 1 base, 4 bases remained unmatched. The CDR3 spells CASSPSSGQETQYF. CDR3 bases: TGTGCCAGCAGCCCATCTAGCGGCCAAGAGACCCAGTACTTC. Supplemented by reference TRBV7-3 and TRBJ2-5, the full variable domain reads GAGVSQTPSNKVTEKGKYVELRCDPISGHTALYWYRQSLGQGPEFLIYFQGTGAADDSGLPNDRFFAVRPEGSVSTLKIQRTERGDSAVYLCASSPSSGQETQYFGPGTRLLVL.

The V call is TRBV18, the J call TRBJ1-1; TRBD1 matches 10 bases. Germline values: CDR1 KGHSH, CDR2 LQKENI. J lost 1 base, V lost 3 bases, and 2 bases had no gene match. There are 15 residues in the CDR3. CDR3 sequence reads: CASSPRTGGNTEAFF. The CDR3, as DNA: TGTGCCAGCTCACCCCGGACAGGGGGGAACACTGAAGCTTTCTTT. Supplemented by reference TRBV18 and TRBJ1-1, the full variable domain reads NAGVMQNPRHLVRRRGQEARLRCSPMKGHSHVYWYRQLPEEGLKFMVYLQKENIIDESGMPKERFSAEFPKEGPSILRIQQVVRGDSAAYFCASSPRTGGNTEAFFGQGTRLTVV.

The V gene is TRBV4-3, the J gene TRBJ1-4, with D maybe TRBD1 (5 bases). V lost 0 bases to trimming and J lost 8 bases, with 13 bases between them. Germline CDR1 LGHNA, CDR2 YSLEER. This CDR3 region has 15 residues. The CDR3: CASSQDGDAGEKLFF. CDR3 nucleotide sequence: TGCGCCAGCAGCCAAGATGGGGATGCAGGGGAAAAACTGTTTTTT.

The V gene is TRBV7-9, the J gene TRBJ1-1, with D tentatively TRBD1 (6 bases). V lost 6 bases to trimming and J lost 0 bases, with 14 bases between them. The CDR3 has 15 amino acids. Germline V gene lookup returns CDR1 SEHNR and CDR2 FQNEAQ (reference sequence). Here the CDR3 reads CASSSLGQLNTEAFF. Here the CDR3 DNA reads TGTGCCAGCAGTTCACTAGGACAGTTGAACACTGAAGCTTTCTTT.

The rearrangement links TRBV9 to TRBJ2-7; D may be TRBD1 (6 bases). The CDR3 contains 14 residues. CDR1 is SGDLS and CDR2 is YYNGEE in the germline V gene. Trimming shortened V by 0 bases and J by 0 bases, and 7 bases separated the two germline ends. CDR3 amino acids: CASSVEGDSYEQYF. The CDR3 DNA sequence: TGTGCCAGCAGCGTAGAGGGGGACTCCTACGAGCAGTACTTC.

The V call is TRBV7-9, the J call TRBJ1-5; 9 bases align to TRBD1. Germline loops: CDR1 SEHNR, CDR2 FQNEAQ (reference sequence). The CDR3 runs to 14 residues. V dropped 4 bases and J dropped 4; count of bases not matched to a gene: 2. The CDR3 nucleotides are TGTGCCAGCAGCTCAGACAGGGGGAATCAGCCCCAGCATTTT. Protein: CASSSDRGNQPQHF.

The gene calls are TRBV7-3 and TRBJ2-1; 8 bases agree with TRBD1. Germline CDR1 SGHTA, CDR2 FQGTGA. The CDR3 runs to 15 residues. With V trimmed by 2 bases and J by 5 bases, 5 bases remained unmatched. The CDR3 loop reads CASSLWTGTNNEQFF. In nucleotides, the CDR3 is TGTGCCAGCAGCTTATGGACAGGGACAAACAATGAGCAGTTCTTC.

The chain carries TRBV6-5 and TRBJ2-5; 7 bases are shared with TRBD2. This CDR3 contains 15 residues. Looked up from germline, CDR1 is MNHEY and CDR2 is SVGAGI. The V segment lost 5 bases and the J segment 9 bases; nucleotides outside the gene matches: 15. As DNA, the CDR3 is TGTGCCAGCAGTCGAGGGGACTATGGGATGACGGCCCAGTACTTC. It yields the protein CASSRGDYGMTAQYF.

This sequence joins TRBV10-1 and TRBJ1-1; 8 bases are a match to TRBD1. CDR3 length: 15 amino acids. The ends lost 10 bases at V and 2 bases at J; junction bases unmatched: 12. The germline V gene encodes CDR1 WNHNN and CDR2 SYGVQD (reference sequence). The CDR3 spells CATPPGQVTNTEAFF. The CDR3 nucleotides read TGCGCCACCCCTCCGGGACAGGTGACTAACACTGAAGCTTTCTTT.

The chain employs TRBV6-4 and TRBJ2-6; possible D gene TRBD2, 5 bases. CDR3 length: 17 residues. The V gene lost 4 bases and the J gene lost 0 bases, with 13 bases spanning the gap. Germline lookup yields CDR1 MRHNA and CDR2 SNTAGT. In DNA form, the CDR3 reads TGTGCCAGCAGTGGGGGAGAGGGTTTCTCTGGGGCCAACGTCCTGACTTTC. This codes for CASSGGEGFSGANVLTF.